Below are 5 T cell receptor beta chains sequenced from a single sample in a study of blood T cell repertoires in COVID-19. Only in-frame clones appear in the TCRdb table, and some are missing; sequencing was by immunoSEQ multiplex PCR. The data show 200,000 to 250,000 clones, around four fifths seen once. Sequencing input: peripheral blood. Receptors were obtained from a woman aged 70-85 years with acute or convalescent COVID-19.

The chain carries TRBV2 and TRBJ1-2; D not certain. V lost 4 bases and J 8 bases, leaving 11 bases between the germline ends. Looked up from germline, CDR1 is SNHLY and CDR2 is FYNNEI. The CDR3 has 12 amino acids. In DNA, the CDR3 is TGTGCCAGCAGTGTGAATGGCGGAGGCTACACCTTC. Translation: CASSVNGGGYTF. Full variable domain (rest looked up from reference TRBV2 and TRBJ1-2): EPEVTQTPSHQVTQMGQEVILRCVPISNHLYFYWYRQILGQKVEFLVSFYNNEISEKSEIFDDQFSVERPDGSNFTLKIRSTKLEDSAMYFCASSVNGGGYTFGSGTRLTVV.

This clone has more than one count but fewer than ten. The chain links TRBV7-2 to TRBJ1-6, with D unresolved. The CDR3 length is 17 residues. Germline-derived CDR1 and CDR2 are SGHTA and FQGNSA. Trimming pared 0 bases from V and 5 bases from J, leaving 14 bases between. The CDR3, as DNA: TGTGCCAGCAGCTTAGCGCACATCGCGGGAAATAATTCACCCCTCCACTTT. It encodes CASSLAHIAGNNSPLHF.

J is TRBJ1-2 and V is TRBV5-4, with D possibly matching TRBD1 (5 bases). The CDR3 covers 14 residues. In germline, CDR1 is SGHNT, CDR2 YYREEE (reference sequence). V shed 4 bases and J shed 2 bases, with 12 bases lying between them. In DNA form, the CDR3 reads TGTGCCAGCAGCCCCGGGACTGTCAACTATGGCTACACCTTC. Translating it yields CASSPGTVNYGYTF.

Notes on this clone: One junction end disagrees with the germline gene, perhaps due to a read error. The chain links TRBV7-7 to TRBJ2-1; weak D call: TRBD1 (6 bases). The germline V gene encodes CDR1 SSHAT and CDR2 FNYEAQ (reference sequence). CDR3 size: 13 residues. The CDR3, as DNA: TGTGCTAGCAGTACGGACAGTATAGGGGAACAGTTCTTC. It translates to CASSTDSIGEQFF.

This chain links TRBV19 with TRBJ1-4; 7 nucleotides match TRBD1. Germline V gene lookup returns CDR1 LNHDA and CDR2 SQIVND (reference sequence). The J segment lost 8 bases and the V segment lost 6 bases, leaving 9 bases of the junction unmatched. The CDR3 sequence is 14 residues long. Here the CDR3 reads CASRSWDSGEKLFF. The DNA for the CDR3 is TGTGCCAGTAGATCCTGGGACAGCGGCGAAAAACTGTTTTTT.